This T cell receptor (beta chain) emerged from a study of blood T cell repertoires in COVID-19. Study-level background: Sites in the United States, Italy and Spain provided acute and convalescent COVID-19 samples. PBMCs, B-cell-depleted T cells, or T cells provided the cDNA or gDNA that made up the material.

As originally analysed: It was from reference gene primer amplification that nucleated cell counts were estimated. Method: immunoSEQ multiplex PCR; TCRdb's copy keeps in-frame clones and lacks some. The V and J calls and the clone size are those of that table, but D and trimming were determined from the DNA. The profile shows roughly 300,000 clones, more than 70% of them singletons. What was sequenced was peripheral blood. The clonotype originates from a man in his late teens or twenties who had recovered from COVID-19.

As DNA, the CDR3 is TGTGCCAGCAGCGCGGGGGTTTCTTCTCTCTATGGCTACACCTTC. This gives the protein CASSAGVSSLYGYTF. The chain joins TRBV9 to TRBJ1-2, with a weak D call TRBD1 (5 bases). CDR3 size: 15 residues. Trimming pared 3 bases from V and 4 bases from J, leaving 16 bases between. Germline V gene data show CDR1 as SGDLS and CDR2 as YYNGEE. The full variable domain, with the rest looked up from reference TRBV9 and TRBJ1-2, is DSGVTQTPKHLITATGQRVTLRCSPRSGDLSVYWYQQSLDQGLQFLIQYYNGEERAKGNILERFSAQQFPDLHSELNLSSLELGDSALYFCASSAGVSSLYGYTFGSGTRLTVV.